Following are 21 T cell receptor beta chains from one sample sequenced in a study of T cell responses to AZD1222 COVID-19 vaccine. Libraries were prepared by immunoSEQ multiplex PCR; TCRdb keeps only in-frame clonotypes and omits some of them. The sample includes some 180,000 clones, 85% to 95% of them seen just once. The input for sequencing was peripheral blood, taken 28 days after the second AZD1222 dose. These receptors all come from an adult who received the AZD1222 COVID-19 vaccine.

V usage is TRBV27 and J usage is TRBJ2-7; TRBD2 agrees at 7 bases. The CDR3 spans 16 residues. Trimming took 5 bases from V and 1 from J; bases not matched to a gene: 11. Germline V lookup: CDR1 MNHEY, CDR2 SMNVEV (reference sequence). This CDR3 reads CASSGSSGGRSYEQYF. The CDR3 DNA reads TGTGCCAGCAGTGGATCTAGCGGAGGACGGTCCTACGAGCAGTACTTC.

This chain links TRBV4-1 with TRBJ2-5, with D maybe TRBD1 (6 bases). V lost 4 bases and J lost 2, with 8 bases in between. The germline V gene has CDR1 MGHRA and CDR2 YSYEKL. The CDR3 totals 13 residues. The CDR3 coding sequence is TGCGCCAGCAGCCCTCAGGGGCAAGAGACCCAGTACTTC. Protein product: CASSPQGQETQYF.

The gene calls are TRBV6-2 or TRBV6-3 and TRBJ2-7; weak D call: TRBD2 (6 bases). The V end lost 2 bases, the J end lost 4 bases, and 15 bases lay between the germline ends. This CDR3 has 15 residues. Per germline, CDR1 MNHEY and CDR2 SVGEGT. CDR3 protein: CASSYGGTALYEQYF. CDR3 bases: TGTGCCAGCAGTTACGGCGGGACGGCTCTATACGAGCAGTACTTC.

This chain uses TRBV19 with TRBJ2-1; D uncertain. From germline, CDR1 is LNHDA and CDR2 SQIVND (reference sequence). Trimming shortened V by 3 bases and J by 7 bases, and 19 bases separated the two germline ends. The CDR3 runs to 16 residues. The CDR3 spells CASSILTSRMRNEQFF. The CDR3 DNA follows: TGTGCCAGTAGTATCCTGACATCCCGAATGAGGAATGAGCAGTTCTTC.

The V gene is TRBV2, the J gene TRBJ2-7, with D perhaps matching TRBD2 (5 bases). CDR1 and CDR2 from the germline V gene are SNHLY and FYNNEI. The V and J ends lost 6 bases and 3 bases respectively, with 9 bases between them. This CDR3 region has 12 residues. The CDR3 protein is CASSVGDYEQYF. CDR3 coding DNA: TGTGCCAGCAGCGTGGGAGACTACGAGCAGTACTTC.

This chain links TRBV10-1 with TRBJ1-3, with D perhaps TRBD1 (6 bases). V shed 2 bases and J shed 10 bases, with 27 bases lying between them. This CDR3 region has 18 residues. CDR1 is WNHNN, CDR2 SYGVQD, per germline (reference sequence). The CDR3 loop reads CASSEPNLQGPASETIYF. The CDR3 region has the DNA TGCGCCAGCAGTGAGCCGAACCTACAGGGACCCGCCTCTGAGACCATATATTTT.

The V gene is TRBV28, the J gene TRBJ1-6; weak D call: TRBD1 (5 bases). The CDR3 runs 12 residues. V gave up 5 bases and J gave up 10 bases, with 9 bases separating them. Germline CDR1 is MDHEN and CDR2 is SYDVKM. The CDR3: CASSDSQSPLHF. As DNA, the CDR3 is TGTGCCAGCAGTGACAGTCAGTCACCCCTCCACTTT.

The chain recombines TRBV7-9 with TRBJ2-7; TRBD1 aligns across 9 bases. The length of the CDR3 is 15 residues. Per germline, CDR1 SEHNR and CDR2 FQNEAQ (reference sequence). After removal of 5 bases from V and 1 base from J, the junction contained 6 bases not matched to a gene. CDR3 amino acids: CASSDGTGPSYEQYF. The CDR3 DNA reads TGTGCCAGCAGCGACGGGACAGGGCCATCCTACGAGCAGTACTTC.

The V and J genes are TRBV5-1 and TRBJ2-4; tentatively, D is TRBD1 (5 bases). Trimming pared 5 bases from V and 8 bases from J, leaving 8 bases between. Germline-derived CDR1 and CDR2 are SGHRS and YFSETQ. This CDR3 contains 11 residues. CDR3 sequence reads: CASSEGDIQYF. CDR3 in DNA: TGCGCCAGCAGTGAAGGGGACATTCAGTACTTC.

This clone was detected only once. The CDR3 is CASSELGDFYGYTF. The CDR3, as DNA: TGTGCCAGCAGTGAATTGGGGGATTTCTATGGCTACACCTTC. This chain joins TRBV25-1 and TRBJ1-2; D is perhaps TRBD1 (5 bases). V lost 1 base, J lost 4 bases, and 10 bases lay in between. The germline V gene encodes CDR1 MGHDK and CDR2 SYGVNS. The CDR3 sequence is 14 residues long.

V is TRBV7-4 and J is TRBJ1-5; D unresolved. The CDR3 covers 14 residues. With 3 bases removed from V and 5 bases from J, the gap between germline ends came to 11 bases. From germline, CDR1 is SGHVT and CDR2 SQSDAQ. The DNA of the CDR3 is TGTGCCAGCAGCTTCCGACGGAAAGATCAGCCCCAGCATTTT. This encodes CASSFRRKDQPQHF. The entire variable domain, with the rest obtained from reference TRBV7-4 and TRBJ1-5, is as follows: GAGVSQSPRYKVAKRGRDVALRCDSISGHVTLYWYRQTLGQGSEVLTYSQSDAQRDKSGRPSGRFSAERPERSVSTLKIQRTEQGDSAVYLCASSFRRKDQPQHFGDGTRLSIL.

The gene calls are TRBV19 and TRBJ2-1; D gene uncertain. Deletions cut 6 bases from V and 2 bases from J, with 11 bases between. The CDR3 covers 14 residues. From germline, CDR1 is LNHDA and CDR2 SQIVND (reference sequence). CDR3 amino acids: CASSPRHAYNEQFF. The DNA for the CDR3 is TGTGCCAGTAGCCCTCGGCACGCCTACAATGAGCAGTTCTTC.

V usage is TRBV3-1 (or the pseudogene TRBV3-2) and J usage is TRBJ1-6; the match to TRBD1 covers 9 bases. The CDR3 is 15 residues long. From germline, CDR1 is LGHDT and CDR2 YNNKEL (reference sequence). V dropped 6 bases and J dropped 14; count of bases not matched to a gene: 14. For the CDR3, the DNA is TGTGCCAGCAGTCGTAACCGGGACAGGGCGACTTCCCTCCACTTT. Its translation is CASSRNRDRATSLHF.

At least ten counts were recorded for this clone. This rearrangement joins TRBV2 to TRBJ1-1, with 7 bases fitting TRBD1. V lost 5 bases and J lost 7; bases outside the gene matches: 4. Germline assignment: CDR1 SNHLY and CDR2 FYNNEI. The CDR3 length is 12 residues. Written as DNA, the CDR3 is TGTGCCAGCAGTACCCAGGGGGTTGAAGCTTTCTTT. Protein: CASSTQGVEAFF.

The V and J genes are TRBV18 and TRBJ2-5, with 10 bases that match TRBD1. Per the germline V gene, CDR1 is KGHSH and CDR2 is LQKENI. The junction had 4 bases not matched to a gene; V was cut back by 3 bases and J by 3 bases. The CDR3 runs to 15 residues. CDR3 sequence (DNA): TGTGCCAGCTCACCTCCCGGGACAGGGGAAGAGACCCAGTACTTC. As protein: CASSPPGTGEETQYF.

V is TRBV6-5 and J is TRBJ2-3; the match to TRBD1 covers 8 bases. This CDR3 comprises 15 residues. J lost 0 bases, V lost 7 bases, and 6 bases had no gene match. Germline V gene sequence: CDR1 MNHEY, CDR2 SVGAGI. In DNA form, the CDR3 reads TGTGCCAGCACTCGACAGGGGTCTAGCACAGATACGCAGTATTTT. Encoded protein: CASTRQGSSTDTQYF.

This chain uses TRBV30 with TRBJ1-6, with D possibly TRBD1 on 5 matching bases. Trimming cost V 8 bases and J 0 bases, with 14 bases left between them. This CDR3 is built from 15 residues. CDR1 and CDR2 from the germline V gene are GTSNPN and SVGIG (reference sequence). CDR3 sequence: CAGHGASSYNSPLHF. The CDR3 nucleotides are TGTGCCGGACACGGGGCCAGCTCCTATAATTCACCCCTCCACTTT.

This chain connects TRBV4-3 to TRBJ2-3; D gene uncertain. The CDR3 spans 13 residues. The V end lost 4 bases, the J end lost 5 bases, and 10 bases lay between the germline ends. Germline loops: CDR1 LGHNA, CDR2 YSLEER. CDR3 region: CASSRLVGDTQYF. CDR3 sequence (DNA): TGCGCCAGCAGCCGCCTCGTGGGAGATACGCAGTATTTT.

This chain joins TRBV11-2 and TRBJ2-3; D is ambiguous. Germline V CDR1 and CDR2: SGHAT, FQNNGV. With 1 base removed from V and 2 bases from J, the gap between germline ends came to 4 bases. The length of the CDR3 is 13 residues. CDR3 amino acids: CASSLAVTDTQYF. As DNA, the CDR3 is TGTGCCAGCAGCTTAGCGGTCACAGATACGCAGTATTTT.

The V and J genes are TRBV4-1 and TRBJ1-1; a weak D match, TRBD1 (6 bases). The CDR3 spans 14 residues. Germline V gene sequence: CDR1 MGHRA, CDR2 YSYEKL. V shed 0 bases and J shed 5 bases, with 10 bases lying between them. CDR3: CASSQENRVTEAFF. DNA of the CDR3: TGCGCCAGCAGCCAAGAAAACAGGGTGACTGAAGCTTTCTTT.

The V call is TRBV12-3 or TRBV12-4, the J call TRBJ2-7; D ambiguous. The V end was cut by 3 bases, the J end by 2 bases, with 8 bases between. The CDR3 consists of 13 residues. CDR3 in amino acids: CASSFSPTYEQYF. CDR3 DNA sequence: TGTGCCAGCAGTTTTTCACCAACCTACGAGCAGTACTTC.